What follows is one T cell receptor (beta chain) and its context. The CDR3 covers 19 residues. Trimming removed 4 bases from V and 0 bases from J, with 19 bases in between. Germline CDR1 LNHDA, CDR2 SQIVND (reference sequence). The data belong to a study of shared T cell receptors in the human thymus. TCRdb keeps only in-frame clones here, not all; method: immunoSEQ multiplex PCR. The sample holds about 730,000 clones, 80% to 90% seen once. The data were also submitted as part of a second study, on human thymus T cells. That paper adds: All donors were healthy Finnish infants who were undergoing corrective surgery to treat congenital heart defects. In corrective heart surgery, resections were taken, and these provided the thymus tissue. Use of V and J genes seemed skewed within the thymic and blood repertoires. A high degree of thymic repertoire overlap among unrelated individuals was reported in related research.

This receptor was identified in a girl less than two years old with a congenital heart defect. Sequenced input: thymocytes. The chain combines TRBV19 with TRBJ2-6, with TRBD2 as a possible D gene (5 bases). CDR3 in DNA: TGTGCCAGTAGTAAGGTTGAAGGGCCGGGAAACTCTGGGGCCAACGTCCTGACTTTC. It is translated as CASSKVEGPGNSGANVLTF. Complete variable domain (other parts from reference TRBV19 and TRBJ2-6): DGGITQSPKYLFRKEGQNVTLSCEQNLNHDAMYWYRQDPGQGLRLIYYSQIVNDFQKGDIAEGYSVSREKKESFPLTVTSAQKNPTAFYLCASSKVEGPGNSGANVLTFGAGSRLTVL.